This TCR beta chain was identified in a study of blood T cell repertoires in COVID-19. In the original processing: From reference gene primer amplification, estimates of nucleated cell counts were derived. Libraries were prepared by immunoSEQ multiplex PCR; TCRdb keeps only in-frame clonotypes and omits some of them. The V and J calls and clone size are taken from that table; D and trimming were inferred from the DNA. The sample has roughly 99,000 clones, 60% to 85% seen once. The CDR3 consists of 16 residues. CDR1 is SEHNR, CDR2 FQNEAQ, per germline (reference sequence). Trimming cost V 5 bases and J 8 bases; bases outside gene matches: 16. This clone has a handful of counts.

This clonotype originated in a man between 65 and 80 years old with acute or convalescent COVID-19. The rearrangement joins TRBV7-9 to TRBJ1-2; 8 bases agree with TRBD1. Sequenced: peripheral blood. The CDR3 loop reads CASSPVQGALNRGYTF. CDR3 bases: TGTGCCAGCAGCCCCGTGCAGGGGGCACTCAATAGAGGCTACACCTTC.